Each of the 2 T cell receptor beta chains below was sequenced from the same sample in a study of technical replicates of blood from a few donors. Here immunoSEQ multiplex PCR was the method, and the copy in TCRdb shows in-frame clones only, minus some. The data contain tens of thousands of clones, roughly 94% of them singletons. Specimen: T cells isolated from PBMCs. The receptor set was obtained from a human donor in good health.

V gene TRBV18 combines with J gene TRBJ2-3; no clear D. Germline CDR1 and CDR2: KGHSH and LQKENI. The CDR3 is 14 residues long. V was pared by 3 bases and J by 2 bases, with 9 bases between. CDR3 in amino acids: CASSPVTSTDTQYF. In DNA form, the CDR3 reads TGTGCCAGCTCACCGGTGACATCCACAGATACGCAGTATTTT.

The rearrangement links TRBV9 to TRBJ1-1, with D unclear. Between the trimmed V and J ends, which lost 3 bases and 0 bases, there was a span of 6 bases. The CDR3 length is 13 residues. Germline lookup yields CDR1 SGDLS and CDR2 YYNGEE. CDR3: CASSGSVNTEAFF. In DNA, the CDR3 is TGTGCCAGCAGCGGATCAGTGAACACTGAAGCTTTCTTT.